One sample yielded the 2 T cell receptor beta chains listed below, sequenced in a study of early stage breast cancer tumors (dated by TCRdb to 2016 to 2017). Library generation was performed with the immunoSEQ multiplex PCR assay. This immuneACCESS table, as held by TCRdb, lists in-frame sequences with V and J called but not all clones. Of the missing ones, under half trace to an unresolved V gene in checked studies; the others have no known cause. A total of tens of thousands of clones appear in this sample, approximately 54% of them only once. 7% to 9.5% of the sample is in the top ten clones. The specimen was breast tumor tissue. These receptors were taken from a person between 50 and 60 years old with breast cancer.

This clone was seen more than once but under ten times. The rearrangement joins TRBV2 to TRBJ1-2, with D unresolved. Germline V CDR1 and CDR2: SNHLY, FYNNEI. The CDR3 totals 13 residues. Trimming removed 7 bases at V and 4 bases at J, with 13 bases between. This CDR3 is CASIPSAGYGYTF. In nucleotides, the CDR3 is TGTGCCAGCATTCCATCGGCGGGCTATGGCTACACCTTC. The whole variable domain, filled in from reference TRBV2 and TRBJ1-2, reads EPEVTQTPSHQVTQMGQEVILRCVPISNHLYFYWYRQILGQKVEFLVSFYNNEISEKSEIFDDQFSVERPDGSNFTLKIRSTKLEDSAMYFCASIPSAGYGYTFGSGTRLTVV.

V gene TRBV4-3 combines with J gene TRBJ2-1; D gene unclear. The CDR3 has 14 residues. Trimming cost V 0 bases and J 4 bases, with 7 bases left between them. Germline CDR1 and CDR2: LGHNA and YSLEER. CDR3 sequence reads: CASSQEGSYNEQFF. The CDR3 DNA follows: TGCGCCAGCAGCCAAGAGGGGTCTTACAATGAGCAGTTCTTC.